This TCR beta chain came from a study of technical replicates of blood from a handful of donors. The protocol was immunoSEQ multiplex PCR, while the TCRdb copy is restricted to in-frame clones and leaves out a portion. The sample yields 55,000 to 75,000 clones, about 95% seen once. There are 16 residues in the CDR3. The germline gives CDR1 SGHTS, CDR2 YDEGEE. J lost 4 bases, V lost 2 bases, and 9 bases had no gene match. Sequencing used PBMCs. This clonotype originated in a human donor in good health. Some clones in this sample may be carry-over from other donors' samples. The chain uses TRBV5-8 and TRBJ1-2, with 9 bases aligning to TRBD1. Here the CDR3 DNA reads TGTGCCAGCAGCTTAAAAGGGACAGGGTTTTCCTATGGCTACACCTTC. Translated, it gives CASSLKGTGFSYGYTF. The full variable domain, with the rest looked up from reference TRBV5-8 and TRBJ1-2, is EAGVTQSPTHLIKTRGQQATLRCSPISGHTSVYWYQQALGLGLQFLLWYDEGEERNRGNFPPRFSGRQFPNYSSELNVNALELEDSALYLCASSLKGTGFSYGYTFGSGTRLTVV.